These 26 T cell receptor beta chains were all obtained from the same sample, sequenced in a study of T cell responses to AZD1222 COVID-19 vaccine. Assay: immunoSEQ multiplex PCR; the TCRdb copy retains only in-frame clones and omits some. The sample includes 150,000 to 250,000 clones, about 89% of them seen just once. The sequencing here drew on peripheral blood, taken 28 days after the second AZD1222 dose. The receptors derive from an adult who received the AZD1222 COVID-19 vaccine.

This chain's CDR3 is CASSPSNGRGKETQYF. CDR3 in DNA: TGTGCCAGCAGTCCCTCTAACGGGAGAGGTAAAGAGACCCAGTACTTC. The chain employs TRBV27 and TRBJ2-5, with a weak D call TRBD2 (6 bases). Per germline, CDR1 MNHEY and CDR2 SMNVEV (reference sequence). Trimming shortened V by 5 bases and J by 3 bases, and 19 bases separated the two germline ends. CDR3 length: 16 residues.

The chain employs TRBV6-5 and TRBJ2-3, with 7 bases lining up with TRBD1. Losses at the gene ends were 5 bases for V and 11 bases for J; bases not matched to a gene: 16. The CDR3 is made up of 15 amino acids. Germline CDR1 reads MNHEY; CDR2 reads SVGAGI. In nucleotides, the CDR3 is TGTGCCAGCAGTATTACGAGGGCAGGGGGAGTGGAGCAGTATTTT. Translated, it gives CASSITRAGGVEQYF.

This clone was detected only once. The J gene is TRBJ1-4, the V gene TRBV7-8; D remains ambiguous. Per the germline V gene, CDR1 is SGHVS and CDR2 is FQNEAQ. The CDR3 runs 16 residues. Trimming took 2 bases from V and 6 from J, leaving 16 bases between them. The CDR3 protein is CASSLPEIRHDEKLFF. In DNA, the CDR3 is TGTGCCAGCAGCTTACCCGAAATTAGACACGATGAAAAACTGTTTTTT.

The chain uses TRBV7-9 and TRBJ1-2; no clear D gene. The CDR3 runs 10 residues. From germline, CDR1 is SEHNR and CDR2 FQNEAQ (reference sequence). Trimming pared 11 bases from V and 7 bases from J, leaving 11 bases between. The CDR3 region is CASGGSGYTF. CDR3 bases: TGTGCCTCCGGTGGTTCTGGCTACACCTTC.

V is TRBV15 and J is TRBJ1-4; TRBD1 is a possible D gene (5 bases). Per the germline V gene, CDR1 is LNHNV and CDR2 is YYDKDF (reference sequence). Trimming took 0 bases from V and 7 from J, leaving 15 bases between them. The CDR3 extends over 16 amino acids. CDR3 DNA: TGTGCCACCAGCAGAGAACCAGCCTCAAGGGGTGAAAAACTGTTTTTT. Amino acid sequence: CATSREPASRGEKLFF. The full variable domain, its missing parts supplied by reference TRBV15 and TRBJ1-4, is DAMVIQNPRYQVTQFGKPVTLSCSQTLNHNVMYWYQQKSSQAPKLLFHYYDKDFNNEADTPDNFQSRRPNTSFCFLDIRSPGLGDTAMYLCATSREPASRGEKLFFGSGTQLSVL.

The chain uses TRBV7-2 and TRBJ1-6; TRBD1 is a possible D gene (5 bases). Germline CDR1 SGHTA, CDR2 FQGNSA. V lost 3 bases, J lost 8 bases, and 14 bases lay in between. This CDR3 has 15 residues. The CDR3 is CASSLVLGPYSPLHF. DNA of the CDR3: TGTGCCAGCAGCTTGGTTCTGGGGCCGTATTCACCCCTCCACTTT.

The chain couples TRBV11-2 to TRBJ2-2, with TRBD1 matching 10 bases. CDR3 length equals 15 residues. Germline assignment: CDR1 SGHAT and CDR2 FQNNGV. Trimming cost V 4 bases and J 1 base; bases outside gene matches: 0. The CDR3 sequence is CASSWDRGNTGELFF. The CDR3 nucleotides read TGTGCCAGCAGCTGGGACAGGGGGAACACCGGGGAGCTGTTTTTT. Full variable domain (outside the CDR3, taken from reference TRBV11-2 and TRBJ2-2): EAGVAQSPRYKIIEKRQSVAFWCNPISGHATLYWYQQILGQGPKLLIQFQNNGVVDDSQLPKDRFSAERLKGVDSTLKIQPAKLEDSAVYLCASSWDRGNTGELFFGEGSRLTVL.

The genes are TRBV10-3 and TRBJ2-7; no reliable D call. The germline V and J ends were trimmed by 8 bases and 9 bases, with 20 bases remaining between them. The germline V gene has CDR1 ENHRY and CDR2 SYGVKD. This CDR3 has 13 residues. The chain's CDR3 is CAIRASDGAGQYF. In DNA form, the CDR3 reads TGTGCCATCCGGGCCTCGGACGGCGCTGGGCAGTACTTC.

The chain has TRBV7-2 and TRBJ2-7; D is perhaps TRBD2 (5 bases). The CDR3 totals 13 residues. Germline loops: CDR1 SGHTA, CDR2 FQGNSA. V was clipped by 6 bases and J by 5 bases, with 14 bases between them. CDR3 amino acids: CASSRRPVDEQYF. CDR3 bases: TGTGCCAGCAGTCGGAGGCCGGTGGACGAGCAGTACTTC. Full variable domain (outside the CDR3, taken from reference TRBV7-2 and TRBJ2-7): GAGVSQSPSNKVTEKGKDVELRCDPISGHTALYWYRQSLGQGLEFLIYFQGNSAPDKSGLPSDRFSAERTGGSVSTLTIQRTQQEDSAVYLCASSRRPVDEQYFGPGTRLTVT.

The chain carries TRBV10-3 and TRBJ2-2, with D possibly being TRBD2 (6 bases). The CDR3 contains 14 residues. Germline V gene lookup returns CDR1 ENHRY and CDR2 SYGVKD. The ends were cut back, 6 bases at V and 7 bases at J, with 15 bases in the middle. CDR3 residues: CAIRDSGVDGELFF. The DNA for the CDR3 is TGTGCCATCAGGGACTCGGGGGTAGACGGGGAGCTGTTTTTT.

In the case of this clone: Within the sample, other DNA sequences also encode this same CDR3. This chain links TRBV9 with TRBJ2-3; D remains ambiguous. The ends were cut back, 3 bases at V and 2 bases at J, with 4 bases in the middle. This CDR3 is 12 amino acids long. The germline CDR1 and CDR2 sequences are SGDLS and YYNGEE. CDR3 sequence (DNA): TGTGCCAGCAGCGGGGACACAGATACGCAGTATTTT. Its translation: CASSGDTDTQYF.

CDR3 in amino acids: CASSLTSGGNTGELFF. DNA of the CDR3: TGTGCCAGCAGCTTAACTAGCGGGGGTAACACCGGGGAGCTGTTTTTT. The rearrangement links TRBV7-9 to TRBJ2-2; 11 nucleotides line up with TRBD2. Germline V gene sequence: CDR1 SEHNR, CDR2 FQNEAQ (reference sequence). J lost 2 bases, V lost 2 bases, and 1 base had no gene match. CDR3 size: 16 residues.

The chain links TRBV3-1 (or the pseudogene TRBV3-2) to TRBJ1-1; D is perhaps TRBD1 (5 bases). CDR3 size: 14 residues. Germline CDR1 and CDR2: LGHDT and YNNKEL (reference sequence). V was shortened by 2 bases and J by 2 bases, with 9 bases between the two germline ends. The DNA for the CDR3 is TGTGCCAGCAGCCAACAGAGGGGCAACACTGAAGCTTTCTTT. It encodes CASSQQRGNTEAFF.

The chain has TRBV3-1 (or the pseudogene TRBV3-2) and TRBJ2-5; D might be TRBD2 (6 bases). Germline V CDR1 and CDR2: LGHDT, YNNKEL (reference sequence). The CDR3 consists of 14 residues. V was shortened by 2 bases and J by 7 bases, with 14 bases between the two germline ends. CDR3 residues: CASSQSGPGVTQYF. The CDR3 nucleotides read TGTGCCAGCAGCCAATCCGGACCGGGGGTGACCCAGTACTTC.

CDR3 protein: CASSEHSPYTF. CDR3 DNA sequence: TGTGCCAGCAGTGAACACAGCCCCTACACCTTC. The chain is built from TRBV2 and TRBJ1-2; D is unclear. This CDR3 is 11 amino acids long. V was trimmed by 2 bases and J by 10 bases, leaving 8 bases between them. Germline V gives CDR1 SNHLY, CDR2 FYNNEI.

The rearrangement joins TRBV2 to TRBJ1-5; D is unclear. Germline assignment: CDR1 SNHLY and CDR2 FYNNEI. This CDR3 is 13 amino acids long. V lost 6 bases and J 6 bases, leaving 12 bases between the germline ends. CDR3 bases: TGTGCCAGCAGAAAAGTGGACGGTCAGCCCCAGCATTTT. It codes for CASRKVDGQPQHF. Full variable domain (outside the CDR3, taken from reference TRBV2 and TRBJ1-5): EPEVTQTPSHQVTQMGQEVILRCVPISNHLYFYWYRQILGQKVEFLVSFYNNEISEKSEIFDDQFSVERPDGSNFTLKIRSTKLEDSAMYFCASRKVDGQPQHFGDGTRLSIL.

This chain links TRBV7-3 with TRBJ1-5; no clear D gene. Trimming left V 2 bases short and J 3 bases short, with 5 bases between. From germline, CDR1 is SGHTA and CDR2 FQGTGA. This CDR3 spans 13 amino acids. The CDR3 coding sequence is TGTGCCAGCAGCTTACGGATCAATCAGCCCCAGCATTTT. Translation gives CASSLRINQPQHF.

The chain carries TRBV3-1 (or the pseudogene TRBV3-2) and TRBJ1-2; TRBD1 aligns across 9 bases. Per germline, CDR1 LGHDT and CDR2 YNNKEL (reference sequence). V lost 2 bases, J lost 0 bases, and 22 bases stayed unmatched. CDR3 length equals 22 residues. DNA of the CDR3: TGTGCCAGCAGCCAAATACCGGGACAGGGAGGAGGGTCTAGGTCAGCTAACTATGGCTACACCTTC. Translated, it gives CASSQIPGQGGGSRSANYGYTF.

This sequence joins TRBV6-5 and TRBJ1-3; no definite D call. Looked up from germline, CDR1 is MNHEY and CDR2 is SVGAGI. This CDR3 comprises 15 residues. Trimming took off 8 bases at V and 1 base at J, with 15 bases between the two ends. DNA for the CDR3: TGTGCCAGCCGAGGGTTGACCCAATCTGGAAACACCATATATTTT. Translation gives CASRGLTQSGNTIYF.

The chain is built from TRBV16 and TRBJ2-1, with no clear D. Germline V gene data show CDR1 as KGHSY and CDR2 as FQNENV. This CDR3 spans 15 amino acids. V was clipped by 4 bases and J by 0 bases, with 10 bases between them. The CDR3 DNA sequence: TGTGCCAGCAGCCGGGCCTTATCCTCCTACAATGAGCAGTTCTTC. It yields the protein CASSRALSSYNEQFF.

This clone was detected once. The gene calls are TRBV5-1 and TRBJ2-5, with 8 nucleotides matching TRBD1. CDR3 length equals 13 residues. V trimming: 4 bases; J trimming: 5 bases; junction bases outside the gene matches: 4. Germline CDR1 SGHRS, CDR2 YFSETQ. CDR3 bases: TGCGCCAGCAGCAGGACAGGGCAGGAGACCCAGTACTTC. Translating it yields CASSRTGQETQYF.

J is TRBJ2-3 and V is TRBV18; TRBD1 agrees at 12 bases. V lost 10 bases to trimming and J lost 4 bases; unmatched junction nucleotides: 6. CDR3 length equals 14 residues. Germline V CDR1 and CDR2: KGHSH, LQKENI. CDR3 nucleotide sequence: TGTGCCACTAAGGGACAGGGGGCTGCAGATACGCAGTATTTT. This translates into CATKGQGAADTQYF.

The CDR3 DNA reads as TGTGCCAGCAGCTTGCAGGGGGTTGGTGACACTGAAGCTTTCTTT. Protein sequence: CASSLQGVGDTEAFF. V is TRBV5-8 and J is TRBJ1-1, with 7 nucleotides matching TRBD1. The V and J ends lost 1 base and 3 bases, in that order; junction bases with no gene match: 6. CDR1 is SGHTS, CDR2 YDEGEE, per germline. This CDR3 contains 15 residues.

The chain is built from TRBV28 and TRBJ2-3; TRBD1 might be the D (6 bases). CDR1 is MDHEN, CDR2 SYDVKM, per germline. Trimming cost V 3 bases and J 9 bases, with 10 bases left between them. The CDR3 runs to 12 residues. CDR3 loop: CASSFDGTTQYF. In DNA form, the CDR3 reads TGTGCCAGCAGTTTTGATGGGACAACGCAGTATTTT.

CDR3 sequence: CATSEGEKLFF. The CDR3 DNA sequence: TGTGCCACCAGTGAAGGTGAAAAACTGTTTTTT. This chain joins TRBV24-1 and TRBJ1-4; the D is unclear. Germline V gene lookup returns CDR1 KGHDR and CDR2 SFDVKD. V lost 4 bases and J 7 bases, leaving 3 bases between the germline ends. The CDR3 totals 11 residues.

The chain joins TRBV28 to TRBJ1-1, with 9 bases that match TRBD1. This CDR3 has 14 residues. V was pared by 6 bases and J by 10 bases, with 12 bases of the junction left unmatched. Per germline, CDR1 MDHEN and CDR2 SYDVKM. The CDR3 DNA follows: TGTGCCAGCAGCTACCGGACAGGGGAAAATGGAGCTTTCTTT. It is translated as CASSYRTGENGAFF.